The text below deals with one TCR beta chain. This sample was taken from a study of blood T cell repertoires in COVID-19. The wider study: Collection of acute and convalescent COVID-19 samples took place in the United States, Italy and Spain. Sample material is recorded as cDNA or gDNA derived from T cells, B-cell-depleted T cells, or PBMCs.

CDR1 is SNHLY, CDR2 FYNNEI, per germline. CDR3 size: 17 residues. V was shortened by 7 bases and J by 0 bases, with 19 bases between the two germline ends. In the original analysis: Amplifying reference gene primers gave estimates of nucleated cell counts. Clones were sequenced by immunoSEQ multiplex PCR, and TCRdb holds only the in-frame ones, with some missing. D and trimming were read from the DNA, whereas the V and J calls and clone size are those reported in that table. The repertoire holds some 130,000 clones, around 90% seen once, with about 3.5% in the top ten. The TCR originated in a man aged 50-60 years with active COVID-19. The chain couples TRBV2 to TRBJ1-5; maybe TRBD1 (6 bases). What was sequenced was peripheral blood. DNA for the CDR3: TGTGCCAGCAATCCCGGCAGGACAGCATATAGCAATCAGCCCCAGCATTTT. It encodes CASNPGRTAYSNQPQHF.